These 5 T cell receptor beta chains came from one sample sequenced in a study of blood T cell repertoires in COVID-19. The repertoire was sequenced with immunoSEQ multiplex PCR; TCRdb's copy has only in-frame clones and lacks some. The repertoire holds 250,000 to 300,000 clones, with about 80% as singletons. The sample consisted of PBMCs or T cells enriched from blood (not recorded which). Every receptor here comes from a man under 40 with acute COVID-19.

The rearrangement joins TRBV11-3 to TRBJ2-1, with D unclear. Trimming pared 5 bases from V and 10 bases from J, leaving 15 bases between. In germline, CDR1 is SGHNT, CDR2 YENEEA. The CDR3 runs to 13 residues. CDR3 sequence: CASSPRMASEQFF. CDR3 bases: TGTGCCAGCAGCCCCCGTATGGCCTCCGAGCAGTTCTTC.

As regards this clone: This sample also contains other DNA sequences that code for the same CDR3. The V gene is TRBV5-8, the J gene TRBJ2-6, with no clear D. This CDR3 spans 15 amino acids. The germline V gene encodes CDR1 SGHTS and CDR2 YDEGEE. Trimming pared 0 bases from V and 0 bases from J, leaving 4 bases between. This CDR3 is CASSLGSSGANVLTF. The CDR3 coding sequence is TGTGCCAGCAGCTTGGGTAGCTCTGGGGCCAACGTCCTGACTTTC.

V usage is TRBV6-4 and J usage is TRBJ2-6, with 9 nucleotides matching TRBD1. V lost 5 bases, J lost 1 base, and 3 bases stayed unmatched. Germline CDR1 and CDR2: MRHNA and SNTAGT. The CDR3 sequence is 16 residues long. CDR3 loop: CASSRDRVSGANVLTF. For the CDR3, the DNA is TGTGCCAGCAGTCGGGACAGGGTTTCTGGGGCCAACGTCCTGACTTTC.

The CDR3 DNA reads TGTGCCAGCAGGTACACCACAGATACGCAGTATTTT. Protein product: CASRYTTDTQYF. The chain links TRBV2 to TRBJ2-3; D unclear. V lost 6 bases to trimming and J lost 2 bases, with 6 bases between them. The CDR3 has 12 residues. Germline V gives CDR1 SNHLY, CDR2 FYNNEI.

The chain employs TRBV6-1 and TRBJ2-7, with D possibly matching TRBD2 (5 bases). CDR3 length: 13 residues. CDR1 MNHNS and CDR2 SASEGT come from the germline V gene. The V gene lost 1 base and the J gene lost 3 bases, with 7 bases spanning the gap. The CDR3 spells CASSEEEVYEQYV. Here the CDR3 DNA reads TGTGCCAGCAGTGAAGAGGAGGTCTACGAGCAGTACGTC.